This TCR beta chain was found in a study of cytomegalovirus exposure and HLA in healthy donors. Study conclusions and caveats: Indistinguishable V segments such as TRBV6-2 and TRBV6-3 were excluded. Researchers had no immune exposure information except CMV serostatus available.

Remarks on this clone: Its antigen remains unknown.

Trimming cost V 2 bases and J 5 bases; bases outside gene matches: 9. The CDR3 totals 16 residues. Germline V gene lookup returns CDR1 MNHNS and CDR2 SASEGT. The PCR had 60 Vbeta and 13 Jbeta primers. The assay was immunoSEQ multiplex PCR, and TCRdb's table has in-frame clones only and misses some. The sample carries around 150,000 clones, 80% recorded once. This sequence was found in a woman in her 40s in good health and CMV-seronegative. The specimen was PBMCs. J is TRBJ2-1 and V is TRBV6-1; 7 nucleotides match TRBD1. This CDR3 is CASSELWGQWNNEQFF. The CDR3 DNA is TGTGCCAGCAGTGAATTGTGGGGACAGTGGAACAATGAGCAGTTCTTC.